This note documents a single TCR beta chain sequence. The antigen remains unidentified. TCRdb passed the PCR reads through MiXCR, listing each CDR3 protein once. The repertoire holds tens of thousands of distinct CDR3 sequences, with under 65% as singletons. PCR-confirmed positives ranged from March to December 2020, preceding US Alpha, Beta and Delta variants. The data were taken from a study of vaccination and CD4 T cells after COVID-19. At the level of the study: SARS-CoV-2 had been detected by nasal swab PCR in convalescent patients; nine were mild, one severe. Convalescent patients gave post-COVID blood a median about 110 days post-diagnosis, range 35 to 161. General study results and limits: Within the convalescent patients, spike mono-reactivity was found in 304 of 307 vaccine-specific clones.

Germline CDR1 reads SNHLY; CDR2 reads FYNNEI. The CDR3 contains 15 residues. J was trimmed by 1 base and V by 8 bases; bases with no gene match: 5. The sample was CD4+ T cells from blood, taken before SARS-CoV-2 vaccination. This clonotype was sampled from a human donor who had recovered from COVID-19. The chain employs TRBV2 and TRBJ2-7, with 13 bases identical to TRBD2. The CDR3 reads CASRLAGGGSYEQYF. CDR3 DNA sequence: TGTGCCAGCCGACTAGCGGGAGGAGGGTCCTACGAGCAGTACTTC. Together with reference TRBV2 and TRBJ2-7, the CDR3 gives the full variable domain: EPEVTQTPSHQVTQMGQEVILRCVPISNHLYFYWYRQILGQKVEFLVSFYNNEISEKSEIFDDQFSVERPDGSNFTLKIRSTKLEDSAMYFCASRLAGGGSYEQYFGPGTRLTVT.